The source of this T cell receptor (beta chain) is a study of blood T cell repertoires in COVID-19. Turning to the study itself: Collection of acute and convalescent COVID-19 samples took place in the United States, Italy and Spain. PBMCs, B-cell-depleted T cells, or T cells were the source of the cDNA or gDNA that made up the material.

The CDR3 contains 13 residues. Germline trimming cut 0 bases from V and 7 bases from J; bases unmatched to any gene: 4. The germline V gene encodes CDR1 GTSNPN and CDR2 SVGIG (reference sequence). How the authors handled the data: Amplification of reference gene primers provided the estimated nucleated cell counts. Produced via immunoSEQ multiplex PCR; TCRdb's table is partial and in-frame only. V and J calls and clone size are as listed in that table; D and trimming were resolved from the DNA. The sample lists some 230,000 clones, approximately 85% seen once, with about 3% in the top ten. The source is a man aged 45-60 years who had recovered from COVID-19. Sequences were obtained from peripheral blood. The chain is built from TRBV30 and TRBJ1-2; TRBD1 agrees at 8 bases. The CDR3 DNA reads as TGTGCCTGGAGTGTACTGGACAGGGTTGGCTACACCTTC. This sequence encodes CAWSVLDRVGYTF.